This T cell receptor (beta chain) was sequenced for a study of T cell repertoires in cytomegalovirus infection. The overall study: From public TCR beta signatures came an indication of both CMV infection and matching HLA type.

Overall study results and limits: Cumulative frequency (of public TCR beta family members) identified carriers of CMV plus the relevant HLA. Clonotype analysis showed dominance of the ex vivo response by HLA-C-restricted CMV-specific TCR beta clonotypes.

To note about this clonotype: Its specificity is not known. Sequence at one end of the junction differs from germline and may be a read error.

This CDR3 is 13 amino acids long. CDR1 SEHNR and CDR2 FQNEAQ come from the germline V gene (reference sequence). From the reads, TCRdb called clonotypes with MiXCR, one entry per CDR3 protein. The sample has 830,000 or so distinct CDR3 sequences; 32% are singletons. This material consisted of cultured CD8+ T cells from PBMCs, taken from culture after CMV antigen stimulation. The TCR originated in a human donor in good health (CMV status not recorded). Some clones in this sample may be carry-over from other donors' samples. V gene TRBV7-9 combines with J gene TRBJ2-5, with D perhaps matching TRBD1 (6 bases). The CDR3 reads CASSLGQQETRYF. CDR3 coding DNA: TGTGCCAGCAGCCTTGGACAGCAAGAGACCCGGTACTTC.